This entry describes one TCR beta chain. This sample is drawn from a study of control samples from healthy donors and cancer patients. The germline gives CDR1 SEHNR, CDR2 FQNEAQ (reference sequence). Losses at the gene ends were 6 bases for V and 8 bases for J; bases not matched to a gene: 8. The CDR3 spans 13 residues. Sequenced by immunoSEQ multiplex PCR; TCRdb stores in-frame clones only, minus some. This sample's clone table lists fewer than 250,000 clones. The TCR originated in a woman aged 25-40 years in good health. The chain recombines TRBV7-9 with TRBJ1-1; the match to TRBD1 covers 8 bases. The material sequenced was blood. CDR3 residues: CASRRGQVMEAFF. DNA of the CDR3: TGTGCCAGCAGAAGGGGACAGGTAATGGAAGCTTTCTTT.